This T cell receptor beta chain is from a study of early stage breast cancer tumors (dated by TCRdb to about 2017). Background for the entire study: Of the roughly 16 invasive breast tumors, roughly 12 were found to be estrogen receptor-positive, progesterone receptor-positive and HER2-negative. Of the roughly 12 ER+/PR+/HER2- tumors, eight were classified as invasive ductal carcinomas and four as invasive lobular carcinomas. On average, each sample got about 9-fold read coverage. The samples as a whole yielded under 3,500,000 detected templates, corresponding to about 1 million unique clonotypes. The investigation overall reported the following: Sequencing bulk genomic DNA from unsorted cells could not capture chain pairing or functional markers like CD4, CD8 and FOXP3. Repertoires from blood resembled normal breast more closely than tumor, and using blood as a reference for each tissue separated tumor from normal in most of the 16 patients. Enriched TCRB sequences shared across patients were mostly commonly generated sequences, unlikely to play an important role in the tumor microenvironment. Compared with adjacent normal breast tissue, tumors had about 2.5-fold higher T cell density and higher clonality. Analysis by tumor subtype was prevented by the small cohort size.

Comments on this clone: Its antigen remains unidentified. No base quality values were provided; no much bigger clone lies one nucleotide off.

The CDR3, from cysteine to phenylalanine, totals 15 residues. The read is trimmed to its CDR3 DNA, 45 bases read in frame from base 1. Trimming leaves V shorter by 3 bases and J shorter by 6 bases, with the junction holding 5 bases beyond the gene matches. According to the germline V gene, CDR1 reads MRHNA and CDR2 reads SNTAGT. The study profiled bulk TCR beta-chain repertoires in matched peripheral blood, tumor and adjacent normal breast tissue taken from approximately 15 patients with early-stage breast cancer. Before surgery, about 5-11 mL of whole blood was collected in EDTA tubes and processed within 2 hours. Ficoll-Paque centrifugation in SepMate-50 tubes was used to isolate peripheral blood mononuclear cells. PBMCs were cryopreserved in roughly 90% FBS with approximately 10% DMSO in aliquots of about 1.8 to 4 million cells and stored in liquid nitrogen. The Qiagen AllPrep DNA/RNA Mini kit was used for genomic DNA extraction.

Each sample was amplified in two independent genomic DNA replicates, using 0.5 to 0.6 ug for blood and approximately 1.6 ug for tumor or normal breast. TCRB sequencing of genomic DNA was carried out with the ImmunoSeq Intro kit according to the manufacturer's instructions. The multiplex PCR ran for 25 to 35 cycles using proprietary primers and spike-in control sequences for absolute quantification. Single-end 150-bp reads were used to sequence an 87-bp fragment spanning the CDR3 plus the flanking V and J genes. Each lane of an Illumina MiSeq using version 3.0 chemistry carried seven multiplexed samples, with two replicates per sample. The source study handled its data this way. Raw data were processed by the vendor's proprietary pipeline, with both replicates merged into one result per sample. Clonotypes were defined as productive rearrangements sharing the V-gene family, CDR3 amino acid sequence and J-gene segment. To compute clonality, the normalized Shannon entropy (Pielou evenness) of TCRB abundances was subtracted from 1. T cell density was estimated as total templates divided by the number of input cells, with the number of input cells inferred from the DNA input amount. Total repertoire diversity and clonality were estimated with Recon using default parameters. A clonotype counted as tumor-enriched if its abundance in tumor exceeded 0.1% and was at least 32-fold higher than its abundance in normal breast. TCRdb re-hosts the immuneACCESS table, in-frame sequences only. Its copies lack some clones; in the studies checked, an unresolved V gene accounts for under half of them, and the cause for the rest is not known. V and J calls plus clone size are reproduced from that table; the DNA served to infer D and trimming. This sample comprises 55,000 to 70,000 clones, 80% of them detected only once. The ten biggest clones cover about 4.4% of the sample.

This TCR was recovered from a person aged 35-49 years with breast cancer. The rearrangement combines TRBV6-4 with TRBJ2-1; 10 middle bases align to TRBD2. The specimen sequenced was blood. This receptor has the CDR3 CASSELAGVSNEQFF. The DNA sequence is TGTGCCAGCAGTGAGCTAGCGGGAGTATCCAATGAGCAGTTCTTC.